These 25 T cell receptor beta chains came from one sample sequenced in a study of blood T cell repertoires in COVID-19. The table came from immunoSEQ multiplex PCR; TCRdb's copy has only in-frame clones and leaves some out. Of 230,000 or so clones listed, roughly nine tenths are singletons. The sequencing input was peripheral blood. These receptors came from a woman in her forties who had recovered from COVID-19.

The chain joins TRBV24-1 to TRBJ1-4, with D possibly being TRBD1 (6 bases). Germline V gene lookup returns CDR1 KGHDR and CDR2 SFDVKD. V lost 4 bases and J lost 4, with 12 bases in between. This CDR3 has 15 residues. The CDR3 DNA is TGTGCCACCAGTGAGGGGGCGTCCAATAATGAAAAACTGTTTTTT. Its translation is CATSEGASNNEKLFF.

The chain combines TRBV6-5 with TRBJ1-2; maybe TRBD1 (6 bases). The CDR3 extends over 14 amino acids. V was pared by 7 bases and J by 6 bases, with 18 bases between. Germline lookup yields CDR1 MNHEY and CDR2 SVGAGI. This chain's CDR3 is CASTQSGDADGYTF. CDR3 coding DNA: TGTGCCAGCACCCAATCAGGGGACGCAGATGGCTACACCTTC.

The CDR3 DNA reads TGTGCCATCAGTCCCCGCGGGACGGATTCACCCCTCCACTTT. Its translation: CAISPRGTDSPLHF. The chain is built from TRBV10-3 and TRBJ1-6, with D possibly TRBD1 on 5 matching bases. The V gene's germline CDR1 is ENHRY and CDR2 SYGVKD. The CDR3 covers 14 residues. The ends were cut back, 5 bases at V and 8 bases at J, with 13 bases in the middle.

This chain uses TRBV28 with TRBJ2-3, with D hard to call. Per germline, CDR1 MDHEN and CDR2 SYDVKM. Trimming stripped 4 bases from V and 5 bases from J, with 13 bases between. This CDR3 contains 14 residues. The CDR3 is CASSYPPAVDTQYF. The DNA for the CDR3 is TGTGCCAGCAGTTACCCCCCTGCGGTAGATACGCAGTATTTT.

V is TRBV7-2 and J is TRBJ1-5; TRBD1 is a possible D gene (6 bases). Germline V lookup: CDR1 SGHTA, CDR2 FQGNSA. This CDR3 spans 14 amino acids. With 5 bases removed from V and 4 bases from J, the gap between germline ends came to 12 bases. Here the CDR3 DNA reads TGTGCCAGCAGCCTGACAGGCGCTAATCAGCCCCAGCATTTT. Translated: CASSLTGANQPQHF. Full variable domain (missing parts from reference TRBV7-2 and TRBJ1-5): GAGVSQSPSNKVTEKGKDVELRCDPISGHTALYWYRQSLGQGLEFLIYFQGNSAPDKSGLPSDRFSAERTGGSVSTLTIQRTQQEDSAVYLCASSLTGANQPQHFGDGTRLSIL.

This chain joins TRBV4-1 and TRBJ2-7; weak D call: TRBD2 (5 bases). The V end was cut by 4 bases, the J end by 3 bases, with 10 bases between. This CDR3 is built from 13 residues. Germline loops: CDR1 MGHRA, CDR2 YSYEKL. The CDR3 sequence: CASSLIRGYEQYF. For the CDR3, the DNA is TGCGCCAGCAGCCTTATCCGGGGCTACGAGCAGTACTTC.

Only one count was recorded for this clone. The rearrangement joins TRBV6-5 to TRBJ1-2; possible D gene TRBD1, 5 bases. Trimming shortened V by 2 bases and J by 8 bases, and 12 bases separated the two germline ends. CDR1 and CDR2 from the germline V gene are MNHEY and SVGAGI. The CDR3 extends over 13 amino acids. As DNA, the CDR3 is TGTGCCAGCAGTTACGACAGCCGGGGGGGCTACACCTTC. Translated: CASSYDSRGGYTF.

V and J are TRBV6-5 and TRBJ1-5; D may be TRBD1 (6 bases). The length of the CDR3 is 13 residues. V shed 5 bases and J shed 1 base, with 6 bases lying between them. Germline V CDR1 and CDR2: MNHEY, SVGAGI. The CDR3 loop is CASSTGSNQPQHF. In DNA, the CDR3 is TGTGCCAGCAGTACAGGGAGCAATCAGCCCCAGCATTTT.

The rearrangement uses TRBV15 and TRBJ2-1; D remains ambiguous. The V end was cut by 0 bases, the J end by 0 bases, with 12 bases between. The CDR3 has 17 amino acids. Looked up from germline, CDR1 is LNHNV and CDR2 is YYDKDF (reference sequence). The chain's CDR3 is CATSREGFGVSYNEQFF. Written as DNA, the CDR3 is TGTGCCACCAGCAGAGAAGGTTTCGGAGTCTCCTACAATGAGCAGTTCTTC.

The V call is TRBV5-4, the J call TRBJ1-6, with D unresolved. Germline V gives CDR1 SGHNT, CDR2 YYREEE (reference sequence). The CDR3 contains 14 residues. With 0 bases removed from V and 6 bases from J, the gap between germline ends came to 7 bases. CDR3 DNA: TGTGCCAGCAGCTTGGACTCAACTAATTCACCCCTCCACTTT. It yields the protein CASSLDSTNSPLHF.

V is TRBV12-3 or TRBV12-4 and J is TRBJ1-1; TRBD1 matches at 7 bases. This CDR3 has 13 amino acids. V was clipped by 6 bases and J by 5 bases; unmatched bases: 6. In nucleotides, the CDR3 is TGTGCCAGCAGCCTGACAGGGTGGACTGAAGCTTTCTTT. Its translation is CASSLTGWTEAFF.

This chain connects TRBV6-2 or TRBV6-3 to TRBJ2-7; D gene uncertain. Looked up from germline, CDR1 is MNHEY and CDR2 is SVGEGT. The V end lost 4 bases, the J end lost 2 bases, and 12 bases lay between the germline ends. The CDR3 covers 14 residues. As DNA, the CDR3 is TGTGCCAGCAGTTCCGAAGACTCGCCCTACGAGCAGTACGTC. This codes for CASSSEDSPYEQYV.

The V and J genes are TRBV6-5 and TRBJ1-3; possibly TRBD1 for D (5 bases). Germline CDR1 is MNHEY and CDR2 is SVGAGI. V lost 6 bases and J 4 bases, leaving 16 bases between the germline ends. The CDR3 covers 15 residues. CDR3 region: CASSSSWGVGNTIYF. The CDR3 DNA follows: TGTGCCAGCAGCTCAAGCTGGGGGGTCGGAAACACCATATATTTT.

V and J are TRBV30 and TRBJ2-7; TRBD1 aligns across 7 bases. The germline V gene has CDR1 GTSNPN and CDR2 SVGIG (reference sequence). With V trimmed by 1 base and J by 6 bases, 3 bases remained unmatched. This CDR3 is 12 amino acids long. CDR3 DNA: TGTGCCTGGAGTGGGACAGGTGGCGAGCAGTACTTC. The encoded protein is CAWSGTGGEQYF.

The genes are TRBV7-2 and TRBJ1-4; 10 positions agree with TRBD1. The CDR3 runs to 15 residues. V lost 4 bases and J lost 5; bases outside the gene matches: 4. CDR1 and CDR2 from the germline V gene are SGHTA and FQGNSA. CDR3 sequence reads: CASSSRTGGNEKLFF. CDR3 nucleotide sequence: TGTGCCAGCAGCTCTCGGACAGGGGGGAATGAAAAACTGTTTTTT.

This sequence joins TRBV12-5 and TRBJ1-1; D not resolved. Trimming removed 5 bases at V and 3 bases at J, with 7 bases between. This CDR3 has 12 amino acids. In germline, CDR1 is LGHNT, CDR2 FRNRAP. The CDR3 sequence is CASGTHYTEAFF. Written as DNA, the CDR3 is TGTGCTAGTGGTACGCACTACACTGAAGCTTTCTTT.

This chain connects TRBV11-3 to TRBJ2-5; D possibly corresponds to TRBD2 (5 bases). Germline V lookup: CDR1 SGHNT, CDR2 YENEEA. The CDR3 totals 17 residues. Trimming removed 4 bases at V and 2 bases at J, with 20 bases between. The CDR3 region has the DNA TGTGCCAGCAGCTCCCGCAGCGGTAATTATCTTCAAGAGACCCAGTACTTC. Protein: CASSSRSGNYLQETQYF.

The rearrangement links TRBV19 to TRBJ2-7; the match to TRBD2 covers 8 bases. Per the germline V gene, CDR1 is LNHDA and CDR2 is SQIVND (reference sequence). Germline trimming cut 7 bases from V and 5 bases from J; bases unmatched to any gene: 10. The CDR3 runs to 14 residues. In DNA form, the CDR3 reads TGTGCCAGTACCCAGAGCGGGGGATTCCACGAGCAGTACTTC. Its protein product is CASTQSGGFHEQYF. Full variable domain (missing parts from reference TRBV19 and TRBJ2-7): DGGITQSPKYLFRKEGQNVTLSCEQNLNHDAMYWYRQDPGQGLRLIYYSQIVNDFQKGDIAEGYSVSREKKESFPLTVTSAQKNPTAFYLCASTQSGGFHEQYFGPGTRLTVT.

The rearrangement joins TRBV7-9 to TRBJ2-5, with 9 bases matching TRBD1. The CDR3 has 16 amino acids. Trimming at V came to 2 bases and at J to 3 bases, leaving 7 bases not matched to a gene. In germline, CDR1 is SEHNR, CDR2 FQNEAQ (reference sequence). DNA of the CDR3: TGTGCCAGCAGCTTAACAGTAGGGACAGGGAAAGAGACCCAGTACTTC. Translated: CASSLTVGTGKETQYF.

The V and J genes are TRBV20-1 and TRBJ2-4, with TRBD1 as a possible D gene (5 bases). The V gene lost 3 bases and the J gene lost 6 bases, with 6 bases spanning the gap. The CDR3 is made up of 11 amino acids. Germline V lookup: CDR1 DFQATT, CDR2 SNEGSKA (reference sequence). The CDR3 here is CSASRGNIQYF. The CDR3 DNA reads TGCAGTGCTAGTAGGGGAAACATTCAGTACTTC.

V gene TRBV19 combines with J gene TRBJ1-2; 8 bases align to TRBD1. From germline, CDR1 is LNHDA and CDR2 SQIVND (reference sequence). V shed 2 bases, J shed 7 bases, and the junction held 12 bases outside the gene matches. The CDR3 has 16 amino acids. CDR3 residues: CASSISPTGARFGYTF. In DNA, the CDR3 is TGTGCCAGTAGTATATCTCCGACAGGGGCTAGGTTTGGCTACACCTTC.

The rearrangement uses TRBV12-5 and TRBJ2-3; TRBD2 aligns across 10 bases. The CDR3 runs to 15 residues. V lost 9 bases and J lost 3; bases outside the gene matches: 9. Per germline, CDR1 LGHNT and CDR2 FRNRAP. The CDR3 sequence is CASLPGLASTDTQYF. Written as DNA, the CDR3 is TGTGCTAGCCTACCGGGACTAGCGTCTACAGATACGCAGTATTTT. Full variable domain (rest looked up from reference TRBV12-5 and TRBJ2-3): DARVTQTPRHKVTEMGQEVTMRCQPILGHNTVFWYRQTMMQGLELLAYFRNRAPLDDSGMPKDRFSAEMPDATLATLKIQPSEPRDSAVYFCASLPGLASTDTQYFGPGTRLTVL.

The chain links TRBV10-3 to TRBJ1-2; tentative D call: TRBD1 (6 bases). Trimming removed 3 bases from V and 2 bases from J, with 16 bases in between. CDR3 length: 16 amino acids. Germline V gene lookup returns CDR1 ENHRY and CDR2 SYGVKD. The DNA for the CDR3 is TGTGCCATCAGTGACTCAACGACAGGAACCAACTATGGCTACACCTTC. As protein: CAISDSTTGTNYGYTF.

The V gene is TRBV5-1, the J gene TRBJ1-1; D is unclear. Germline CDR1 is SGHRS and CDR2 is YFSETQ. Trimming stripped 5 bases from V and 3 bases from J, with 11 bases between. The CDR3 is 13 amino acids. The CDR3 sequence: CASSPQTDTEAFF. The CDR3 nucleotides are TGCGCCAGCAGTCCCCAAACGGACACTGAAGCTTTCTTT. The variable domain in full, with the rest retrieved from reference TRBV5-1 and TRBJ1-1, is KAGVTQTPRYLIKTRGQQVTLSCSPISGHRSVSWYQQTPGQGLQFLFEYFSETQRNKGNFPGRFSGRQFSNSRSEMNVSTLELGDSALYLCASSPQTDTEAFFGQGTRLTVV.

V and J are TRBV27 and TRBJ2-1; 8 bases line up with TRBD2. Trimming cost V 10 bases and J 1 base; bases outside gene matches: 12. This CDR3 has 16 residues. Germline CDR1 MNHEY, CDR2 SMNVEV (reference sequence). CDR3 protein: CATRSGSGSSYNEQFF. The CDR3 DNA follows: TGTGCCACCCGAAGCGGGAGTGGTAGTTCCTACAATGAGCAGTTCTTC.